What follows describes a single TCR beta chain. Its antigen is not identified. A mixed TRB-A/B primer pool amplified rearranged TRB by multiplex touch-down PCR. TCRdb processed the multiplex PCR reads anew with MiXCR; each CDR3 protein has one entry. This sample carries 5,000 to 6,500 distinct CDR3 sequences, 38% of them seen once, and the ten largest clones take around half. Amplification of TCR beta used genomic DNA extracted from peripheral blood. The sample originates from a study of T cell repertoires in aging, cancer and after chemotherapy. As for the study in general: The full dataset contained millions of TCR reads. General study results and limits: Hematological cancer patients had lymphoid organ infiltration that may impair thymic emigration or T cell expansion.

Germline V gene data show CDR1 as MNHEY and CDR2 as SMNVEV (reference sequence). The CDR3 sequence is 14 residues long. Trimming pared 5 bases from V and 2 bases from J, leaving 13 bases between. J is TRBJ2-7 and V is TRBV27; possibly TRBD2 for D (5 bases). The sequence came from a human donor with a blood cancer. Specimen: blood. CDR3 in amino acids: CASSNPGGTYEQYF. CDR3 nucleotide sequence: TGTGCCAGCAGTAACCCCGGAGGAACCTACGAGCAGTACTTC.